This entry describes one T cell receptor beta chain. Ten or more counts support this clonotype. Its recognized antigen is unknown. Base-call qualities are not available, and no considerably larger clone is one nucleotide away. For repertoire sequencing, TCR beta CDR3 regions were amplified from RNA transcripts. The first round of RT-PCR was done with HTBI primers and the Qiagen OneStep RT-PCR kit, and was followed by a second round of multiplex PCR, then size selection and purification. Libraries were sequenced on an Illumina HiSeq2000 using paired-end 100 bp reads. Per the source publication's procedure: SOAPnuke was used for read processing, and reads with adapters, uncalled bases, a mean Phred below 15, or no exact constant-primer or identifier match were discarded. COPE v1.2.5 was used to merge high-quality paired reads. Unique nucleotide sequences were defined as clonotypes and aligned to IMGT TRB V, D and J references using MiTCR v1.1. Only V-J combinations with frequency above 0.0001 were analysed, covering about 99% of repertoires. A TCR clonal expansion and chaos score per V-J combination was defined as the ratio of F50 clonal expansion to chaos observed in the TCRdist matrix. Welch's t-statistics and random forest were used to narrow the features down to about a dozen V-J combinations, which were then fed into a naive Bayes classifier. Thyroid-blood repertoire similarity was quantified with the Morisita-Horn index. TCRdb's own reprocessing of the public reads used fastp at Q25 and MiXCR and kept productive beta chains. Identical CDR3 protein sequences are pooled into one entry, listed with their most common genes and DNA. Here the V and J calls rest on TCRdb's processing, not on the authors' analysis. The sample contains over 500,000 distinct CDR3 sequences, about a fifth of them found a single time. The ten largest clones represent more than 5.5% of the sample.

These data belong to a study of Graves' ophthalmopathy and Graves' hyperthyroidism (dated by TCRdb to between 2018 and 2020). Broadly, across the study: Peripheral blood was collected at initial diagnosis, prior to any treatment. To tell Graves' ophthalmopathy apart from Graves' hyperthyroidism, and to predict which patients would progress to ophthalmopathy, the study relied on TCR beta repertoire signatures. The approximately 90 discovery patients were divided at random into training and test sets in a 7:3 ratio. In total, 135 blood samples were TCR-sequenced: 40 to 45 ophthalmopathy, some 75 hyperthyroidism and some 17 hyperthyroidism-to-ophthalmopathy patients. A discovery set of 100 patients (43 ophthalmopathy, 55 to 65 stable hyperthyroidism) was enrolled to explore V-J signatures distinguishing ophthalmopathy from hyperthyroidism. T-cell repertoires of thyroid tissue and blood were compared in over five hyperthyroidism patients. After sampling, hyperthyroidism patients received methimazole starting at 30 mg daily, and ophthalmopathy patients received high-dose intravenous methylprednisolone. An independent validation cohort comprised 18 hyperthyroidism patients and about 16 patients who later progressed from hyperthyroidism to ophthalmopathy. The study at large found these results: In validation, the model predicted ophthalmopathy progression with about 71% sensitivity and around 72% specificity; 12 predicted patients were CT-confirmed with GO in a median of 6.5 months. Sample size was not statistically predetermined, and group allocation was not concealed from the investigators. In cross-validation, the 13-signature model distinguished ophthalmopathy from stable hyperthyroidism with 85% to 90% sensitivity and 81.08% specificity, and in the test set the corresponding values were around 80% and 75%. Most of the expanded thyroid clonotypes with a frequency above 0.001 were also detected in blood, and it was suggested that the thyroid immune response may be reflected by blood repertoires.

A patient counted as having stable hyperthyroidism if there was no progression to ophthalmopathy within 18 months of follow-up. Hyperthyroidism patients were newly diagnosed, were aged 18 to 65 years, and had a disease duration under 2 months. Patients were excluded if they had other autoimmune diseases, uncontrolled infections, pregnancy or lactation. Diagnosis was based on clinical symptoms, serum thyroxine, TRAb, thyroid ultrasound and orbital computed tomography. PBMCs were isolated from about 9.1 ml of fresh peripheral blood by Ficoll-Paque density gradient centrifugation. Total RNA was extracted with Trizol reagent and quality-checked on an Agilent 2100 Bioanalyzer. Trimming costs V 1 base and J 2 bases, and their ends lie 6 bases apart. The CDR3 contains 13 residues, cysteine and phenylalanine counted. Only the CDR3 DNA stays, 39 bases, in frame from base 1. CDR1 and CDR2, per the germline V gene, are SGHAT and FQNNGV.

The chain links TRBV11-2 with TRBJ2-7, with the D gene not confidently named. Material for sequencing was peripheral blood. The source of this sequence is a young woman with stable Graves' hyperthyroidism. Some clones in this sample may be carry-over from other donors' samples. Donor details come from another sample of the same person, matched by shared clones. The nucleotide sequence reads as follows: TGTGCCAGCAGCTTAGTGGGCCCCTACGAGCAGTACTTC. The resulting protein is CASSLVGPYEQYF.